This entry is about one T cell receptor (beta chain). What it recognizes is unknown. Trimming removed 2 bases at V and 1 base at J, with 5 bases between. From germline, CDR1 is MGHRA and CDR2 YSYEKL. The CDR3 length is 13 residues. Assay used: immunoSEQ multiplex PCR; TCRdb lists only in-frame clones, some missing. In the table there are over a million clones, approximately 97% of which are singletons. This sample stems from a study of shared clonotypes between healthy human individuals. About the study: Sampling drew on donors who were a couple of women and a few men aged 18 to 49. Each donor contributed plates that comprised three CD4 naive, three CD4 memory, two CD8 naive and one CD8 memory. Study results and caveats: Memory subsets generally showed smaller estimated richness than naive subsets did.

Material for sequencing was naive CD4+ T cells sorted from blood. Subset defined: CD45RA+ positively selected. The sequence was obtained from a man aged 30 to 45 in good health. V and J are TRBV4-1 and TRBJ1-1; D gene unclear. In nucleotides, the CDR3 is TGCGCCAGCAGCCAAACTGAGAACACTGAAGCTTTCTTT. It codes for CASSQTENTEAFF.